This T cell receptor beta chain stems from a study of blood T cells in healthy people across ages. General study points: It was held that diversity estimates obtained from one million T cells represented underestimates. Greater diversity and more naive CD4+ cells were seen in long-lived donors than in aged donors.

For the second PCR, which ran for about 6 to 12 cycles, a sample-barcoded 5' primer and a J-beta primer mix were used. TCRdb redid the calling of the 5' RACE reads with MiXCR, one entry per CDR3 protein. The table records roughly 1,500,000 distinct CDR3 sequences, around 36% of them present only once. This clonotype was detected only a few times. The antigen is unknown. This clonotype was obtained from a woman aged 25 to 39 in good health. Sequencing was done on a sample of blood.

The CDR3 here is CASSLSRYGTQYF. The CDR3 DNA reads TGTGCCAGCAGCCTTAGTCGGTACGGTACGCAGTATTTT. The chain employs TRBV3-1 and TRBJ2-3; D gene uncertain. From germline, CDR1 is LGHDT and CDR2 YNNKEL (reference sequence). The V gene lost 4 bases and the J gene lost 8 bases, with 13 bases spanning the gap. CDR3 size: 13 residues.